This T cell receptor beta chain came from a study of blood T cell repertoires in COVID-19. Study as a whole: T cells, B-cell-depleted T cells, or PBMCs supplied cDNA or gDNA.

Methods used by the authors: Amplification with reference gene primers provided the estimates of nucleated cell counts. The repertoire was sequenced with immunoSEQ multiplex PCR; TCRdb's copy has only in-frame clones and lacks some. D and trimming were read from the DNA, whereas the V and J calls and clone size are those reported in that table. This sample has 50,000 to 55,000 clones, with roughly 84% found just once. This receptor was taken from a human donor with active COVID-19. The donor label of this sample is uncertain. Sequenced sample: peripheral blood.

The chain's CDR3 is CASSPGTGNYGYTF. The CDR3 DNA sequence: TGTGCCAGCAGCCCGGGGACAGGTAATTATGGCTACACCTTC. The rearrangement joins TRBV9 to TRBJ1-2, with TRBD1 identical over 8 bases. The CDR3 consists of 14 residues. V gave up 4 bases and J gave up 5 bases; unmatched junction bases: 7. Germline loops: CDR1 SGDLS, CDR2 YYNGEE.